Listed below are T cell receptor beta chains from one sample, sequenced in a study of post-analysis software for immune sequencing data. MiXCR was run by TCRdb on the PCR reads, yielding one entry per CDR3 protein. The repertoire holds a few hundred thousand distinct CDR3 sequences, with about 39% as singletons. The specimen sequenced was blood. The origin of the receptors is a girl aged 2-10 years with multiple sclerosis. The CDR3 runs from the conserved cysteine through the conserved F or W. Each record gives: J gene, clone size, V gene, D gene, CDR3 DNA, CDR3 protein. The D gene is left open where the match is weak. Size is stated for part of the rows, as once, few or many counts, or as a class when the clone is expanded.

J: TRBJ2-7; size: .; V: TRBV20-1; D: .; DNA: TGCAGTGCTAGCCCGCGGTACGAGCAGTACTTC; CDR3: CSASPRYEQYF
J: TRBJ2-1; size: few; V: TRBV7-2; D: TRBD1; DNA: TGTGCCAGCAGCTCCGGCAGGGGGCACAATGAGCAGTTCTTC; CDR3: CASSSGRGHNEQFF
J: TRBJ1-1; size: .; V: TRBV6-6; D: .; DNA: TGTGCCAGCAGTCACACGGTAGGGACTGAAGCTTTCTTT; CDR3: CASSHTVGTEAFF
J: TRBJ1-2; size: .; V: TRBV29-1; D: .; DNA: TGCAGCGTTGACAGGGATAACGGCTACACCTTC; CDR3: CSVDRDNGYTF
J: TRBJ2-5; size: .; V: TRBV27; D: TRBD2; DNA: TGTGCCAGCAGTGTACTAGCGGGAGAAGAGACCCAGTACTTC; CDR3: CASSVLAGEETQYF
J: TRBJ2-5; size: many; V: TRBV6-2/TRBV6-3; D: .; DNA: TGTGCCAGCAGTTACGGCCAAGAGACCCAGTACTTC; CDR3: CASSYGQETQYF
J: TRBJ2-1; size: .; V: TRBV4-1; D: .; DNA: TGCGCCAGCAGCTACAGCGACAGCTTCACCTACAATGAGCAGTTCTTC; CDR3: CASSYSDSFTYNEQFF
J: TRBJ2-3; size: few; V: TRBV5-1; D: TRBD2; DNA: TGCGCCAGCAGCTTGGATTCCACGGGAGGGCATGGAGATACGCAGTATTTT; CDR3: CASSLDSTGGHGDTQYF
J: TRBJ2-7; size: .; V: TRBV12-3/TRBV12-4; D: .; DNA: TGTGCCAGCAGTTTTTCGGGGGACGTAACCTACGAGCGGTACTTC; CDR3: CASSFSGDVTYERYF
J: TRBJ1-5; size: few; V: TRBV27; D: .; DNA: TGTGCCACGCGGGGGGGGAGCAATCAGCCCCAGCATTTT; CDR3: CATRGGSNQPQHF
J: TRBJ2-7; size: .; V: TRBV27; D: TRBD2; DNA: TGTGCCAGCAGTCCCAGACTAGCCGGCCCTGGCGAGCAGTACTTC; CDR3: CASSPRLAGPGEQYF
J: TRBJ2-3; size: .; V: TRBV12-3/TRBV12-4; D: .; DNA: TGTGCCAGCAGTCCCTTCGGCGGCACAGATACGCAGTATTTT; CDR3: CASSPFGGTDTQYF
J: TRBJ2-7; size: .; V: TRBV20-1; D: .; DNA: TGCAGTGCTAGGGACCTCCAGGGTATTCTCTACGAGCAGTACTTC; CDR3: CSARDLQGILYEQYF
J: TRBJ2-5; size: .; V: TRBV28; D: .; DNA: TGTGCCAGCAGTTTGTGGTGTAGCGGTAATCAAGAGACCCAGTACTTC; CDR3: CASSLWCSGNQETQYF